This TCR beta chain was found in a study of blood T cells in healthy people across ages. Points from the study as a whole: As naive T cell percentage varied, TCR beta diversity correlated strongly with it.

Concerning this clonotype itself: Antigen specificity is unknown.

Together with a sample-barcoded 5' primer, a J-beta primer mix was included in a second PCR lasting about 7 to 12 cycles. TCRdb processed the 5' RACE reads anew with MiXCR; each CDR3 protein has one entry. The profile covers 650,000 to 1,000,000 distinct CDR3 sequences, with roughly 40% appearing a single time and 10% to 15% taken by the ten largest. CDR3 length equals 18 residues. The junction had 10 bases not matched to a gene; V was cut back by 0 bases and J by 4 bases. Healthy Caucasians from Russia aged about 6 to 95 served as donors. The clonotype originates from a man aged 18 to 30 in good health. V is TRBV12-3 or TRBV12-4 and J is TRBJ2-5; 11 bases line up with TRBD2. The sample consisted of blood. As DNA, the CDR3 is TGTGCCAGCAGTTTAGCGCGTCTGACTAGCGGGGCCCGAGAGACCCAGTACTTC. Its translation: CASSLARLTSGARETQYF.